This T cell receptor beta chain was documented in a study of cytomegalovirus exposure and HLA in healthy donors. Across the whole study: Unique TCRs numbering around 85 million, obtained from HLA-typed donors, made up an early data release.

Primers included in the PCR were 60 Vbeta and 13 Jbeta primers. The protocol was immunoSEQ multiplex PCR, while the TCRdb copy is restricted to in-frame clones and leaves out a portion. The sample yields approximately 140,000 clones, 75% to 85% seen once. Germline V lookup: CDR1 MNHNS, CDR2 SASEGT. V was clipped by 1 base and J by 2 bases, with 14 bases between them. The CDR3 is 16 residues long. Study-wide points: Cytomegalovirus-associated status was assigned to some 160 TCR beta chains. With later analysis, a missense DCLRE1C variant became linked to TCR beta V- and J-gene trimming.

In regard to this clone: The antigen is undetermined.

The TCR was taken from a man aged 45-65 years in good health and CMV-seropositive. This chain connects TRBV6-1 to TRBJ2-5, with a weak D call TRBD2 (6 bases). Sequencing was carried out using PBMCs. The CDR3, as DNA: TGTGCCAGCAGTGAAGATTTTGGCGGGGAACAAGAGACCCAGTACTTC. This gives the protein CASSEDFGGEQETQYF.